A selection of T cell receptor beta chains follows, all from one sample in a study of cytomegalovirus exposure and HLA in healthy donors. Profiling relied on immunoSEQ multiplex PCR, and the TCRdb table lists in-frame clones only, not all of them. The sample includes 100,000 to 150,000 clones, over 65% of them seen just once. The sequenced sample was PBMCs. The source of these receptors is a man aged 18 to 29 in good health and CMV-seronegative. CDR3s include the opening cysteine and the closing phenylalanine or tryptophan. The D gene is left open where the match is weak. Not all rows give a size; the values are once, few, many and, for expanded clones, a class.

j_call: TRBJ2-1
v_call: TRBV19
d_call: NA
clone_size: NA
cdr3_aa: CASSIVGQKPYNEQFF
cdr3_nt: TGTGCCAGTAGTATAGTGGGGCAGAAACCCTACAATGAGCAGTTCTTC

j_call: TRBJ1-1
v_call: TRBV5-6
d_call: NA
clone_size: NA
cdr3_aa: CASSLVGGPDTEAFF
cdr3_nt: TGTGCCAGCAGCTTGGTCGGGGGGCCGGACACTGAAGCTTTCTTT

j_call: TRBJ1-1
v_call: TRBV9
d_call: NA
clone_size: once
cdr3_aa: CASSVGQGSTEAFF
cdr3_nt: TGTGCCAGCAGCGTCGGCCAGGGGAGCACTGAAGCTTTCTTT

j_call: TRBJ1-3
v_call: TRBV6-6
d_call: NA
clone_size: NA
cdr3_aa: CATSPLSGNTIYF
cdr3_nt: TGTGCCACCTCCCCACTCTCTGGAAACACCATATATTTT

j_call: TRBJ2-7
v_call: TRBV5-6
d_call: NA
clone_size: NA
cdr3_aa: CAGSLGHRPYEQYF
cdr3_nt: TGTGCCGGCAGCTTAGGTCACAGACCCTACGAGCAGTACTTC

j_call: TRBJ1-4
v_call: TRBV14
d_call: NA
clone_size: once
cdr3_aa: CASSLSHFNPGANEKLFF
cdr3_nt: TGTGCCAGCAGCCTTTCGCACTTTAACCCGGGAGCTAATGAAAAACTGTTTTTT

j_call: TRBJ2-3
v_call: TRBV6-4
d_call: NA
clone_size: NA
cdr3_aa: CASSGEGATQYF
cdr3_nt: TGTGCCAGCAGTGGTGAGGGAGCGACGCAGTATTTT

j_call: TRBJ2-7
v_call: TRBV5-1
d_call: TRBD1
clone_size: NA
cdr3_aa: CASSRTGGSYEQYF
cdr3_nt: TGCGCCAGCAGTCGTACAGGGGGCTCCTACGAGCAGTACTTC

j_call: TRBJ2-7
v_call: TRBV7-9
d_call: NA
clone_size: NA
cdr3_aa: CASSFRQGSVYEQYF
cdr3_nt: TGTGCCAGCAGCTTTAGGCAGGGTAGTGTCTACGAGCAGTACTTC

j_call: TRBJ2-3
v_call: TRBV7-9
d_call: NA
clone_size: NA
cdr3_aa: CASSLVSSAISDTQYF
cdr3_nt: TGTGCCAGCAGCTTAGTGTCTAGCGCTATTTCAGATACGCAGTATTTT

j_call: TRBJ1-5
v_call: TRBV19
d_call: NA
clone_size: NA
cdr3_aa: CASSPGPFFSNQPQHF
cdr3_nt: TGTGCCAGTAGTCCAGGGCCCTTCTTTAGCAATCAGCCCCAGCATTTT

j_call: TRBJ2-1
v_call: TRBV2
d_call: TRBD2
clone_size: NA
cdr3_aa: CASRGASGGLSYNEQFF
cdr3_nt: TGTGCCAGCAGAGGAGCTAGCGGGGGCCTTTCCTACAATGAGCAGTTCTTC

j_call: TRBJ2-5
v_call: TRBV29-1
d_call: TRBD1
clone_size: NA
cdr3_aa: CSVGINRGLRETQYF
cdr3_nt: TGCAGCGTCGGGATCAACAGGGGGCTACGGGAGACCCAGTACTTC

j_call: TRBJ2-3
v_call: TRBV5-1
d_call: TRBD2
clone_size: NA
cdr3_aa: CASSQGLAGGTDTQYF
cdr3_nt: TGCGCCAGCAGCCAAGGACTAGCGGGGGGCACAGATACGCAGTATTTT

j_call: TRBJ2-5
v_call: TRBV7-9
d_call: NA
clone_size: NA
cdr3_aa: CASSFPGVVETQYF
cdr3_nt: TGTGCCAGCAGCTTTCCGGGGGTAGTAGAGACCCAGTACTTC

j_call: TRBJ2-3
v_call: TRBV15
d_call: TRBD1
clone_size: NA
cdr3_aa: CATTLAGGFSTDTQYF
cdr3_nt: TGTGCCACCACCTTGGCAGGGGGATTTAGCACAGATACGCAGTATTTT

j_call: TRBJ2-4
v_call: TRBV5-4
d_call: NA
clone_size: NA
cdr3_aa: CASSLSSFGNIQYF
cdr3_nt: TGTGCCAGCAGCTTGTCTTCCTTCGGGAACATTCAGTACTTC

j_call: TRBJ1-3
v_call: TRBV11-2
d_call: NA
clone_size: NA
cdr3_aa: CASSWSEGSGNTIYF
cdr3_nt: TGTGCCAGCAGCTGGTCGGAGGGCTCTGGAAACACCATATATTTT

j_call: TRBJ1-1
v_call: TRBV5-8
d_call: NA
clone_size: NA
cdr3_aa: CASSPYLGQGSKDTEAFF
cdr3_nt: TGTGCCAGCAGCCCCTATCTGGGACAAGGTTCGAAGGACACTGAAGCTTTCTTT

j_call: TRBJ1-2
v_call: TRBV29-1
d_call: NA
clone_size: NA
cdr3_aa: CGSLGYTF
cdr3_nt: TGCGGTAGTCTCGGCTACACCTTC

j_call: TRBJ2-7
v_call: TRBV7-8
d_call: TRBD1
clone_size: NA
cdr3_aa: CASSLAAGTGLLSSYEQYF
cdr3_nt: TGTGCCAGCAGCTTAGCCGCCGGGACAGGACTTCTTAGCTCCTACGAGCAGTACTTC

j_call: TRBJ1-1
v_call: TRBV7-2
d_call: NA
clone_size: NA
cdr3_aa: CAATDLNTEAFF
cdr3_nt: TGTGCCGCGACAGACCTAAACACTGAAGCTTTCTTT